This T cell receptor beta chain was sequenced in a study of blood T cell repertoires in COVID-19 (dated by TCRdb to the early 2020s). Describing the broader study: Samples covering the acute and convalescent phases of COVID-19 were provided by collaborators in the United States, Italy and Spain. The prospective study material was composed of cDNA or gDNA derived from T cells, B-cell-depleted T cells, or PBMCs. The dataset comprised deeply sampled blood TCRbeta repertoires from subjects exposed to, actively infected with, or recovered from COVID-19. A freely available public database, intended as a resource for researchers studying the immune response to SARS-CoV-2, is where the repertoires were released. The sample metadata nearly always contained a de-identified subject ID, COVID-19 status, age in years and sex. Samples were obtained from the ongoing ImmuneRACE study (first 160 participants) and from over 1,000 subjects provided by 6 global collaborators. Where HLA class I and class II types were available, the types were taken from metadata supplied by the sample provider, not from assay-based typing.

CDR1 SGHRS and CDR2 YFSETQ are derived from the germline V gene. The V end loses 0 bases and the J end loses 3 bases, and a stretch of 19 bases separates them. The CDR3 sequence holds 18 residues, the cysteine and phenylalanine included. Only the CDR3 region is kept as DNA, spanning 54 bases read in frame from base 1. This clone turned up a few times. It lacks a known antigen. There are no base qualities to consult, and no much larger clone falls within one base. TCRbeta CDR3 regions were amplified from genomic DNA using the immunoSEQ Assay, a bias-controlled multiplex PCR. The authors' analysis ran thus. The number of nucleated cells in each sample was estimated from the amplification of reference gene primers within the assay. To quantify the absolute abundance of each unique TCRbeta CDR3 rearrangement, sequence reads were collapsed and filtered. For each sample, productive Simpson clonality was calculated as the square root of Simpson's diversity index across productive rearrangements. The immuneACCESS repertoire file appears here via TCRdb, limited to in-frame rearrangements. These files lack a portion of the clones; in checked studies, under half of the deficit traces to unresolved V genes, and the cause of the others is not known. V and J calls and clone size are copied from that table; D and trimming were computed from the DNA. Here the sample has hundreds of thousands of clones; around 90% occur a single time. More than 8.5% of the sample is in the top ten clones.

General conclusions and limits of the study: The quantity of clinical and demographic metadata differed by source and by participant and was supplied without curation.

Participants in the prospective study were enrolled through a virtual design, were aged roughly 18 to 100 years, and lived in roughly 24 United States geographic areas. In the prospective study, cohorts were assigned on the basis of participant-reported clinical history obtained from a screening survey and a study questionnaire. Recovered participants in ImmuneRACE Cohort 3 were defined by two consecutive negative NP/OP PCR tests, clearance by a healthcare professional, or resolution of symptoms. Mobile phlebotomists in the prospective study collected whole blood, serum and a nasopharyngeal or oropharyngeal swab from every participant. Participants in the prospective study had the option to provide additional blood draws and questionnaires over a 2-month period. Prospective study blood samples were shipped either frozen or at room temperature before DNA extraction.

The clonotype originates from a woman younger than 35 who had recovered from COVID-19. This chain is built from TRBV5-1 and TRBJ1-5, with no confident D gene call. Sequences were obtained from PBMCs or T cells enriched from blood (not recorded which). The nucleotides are TGCGCCAGCAGCTTGGCCAGCGTGCGGGGAGCCGTCAATCAGCCCCAGCATTTT. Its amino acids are CASSLASVRGAVNQPQHF.